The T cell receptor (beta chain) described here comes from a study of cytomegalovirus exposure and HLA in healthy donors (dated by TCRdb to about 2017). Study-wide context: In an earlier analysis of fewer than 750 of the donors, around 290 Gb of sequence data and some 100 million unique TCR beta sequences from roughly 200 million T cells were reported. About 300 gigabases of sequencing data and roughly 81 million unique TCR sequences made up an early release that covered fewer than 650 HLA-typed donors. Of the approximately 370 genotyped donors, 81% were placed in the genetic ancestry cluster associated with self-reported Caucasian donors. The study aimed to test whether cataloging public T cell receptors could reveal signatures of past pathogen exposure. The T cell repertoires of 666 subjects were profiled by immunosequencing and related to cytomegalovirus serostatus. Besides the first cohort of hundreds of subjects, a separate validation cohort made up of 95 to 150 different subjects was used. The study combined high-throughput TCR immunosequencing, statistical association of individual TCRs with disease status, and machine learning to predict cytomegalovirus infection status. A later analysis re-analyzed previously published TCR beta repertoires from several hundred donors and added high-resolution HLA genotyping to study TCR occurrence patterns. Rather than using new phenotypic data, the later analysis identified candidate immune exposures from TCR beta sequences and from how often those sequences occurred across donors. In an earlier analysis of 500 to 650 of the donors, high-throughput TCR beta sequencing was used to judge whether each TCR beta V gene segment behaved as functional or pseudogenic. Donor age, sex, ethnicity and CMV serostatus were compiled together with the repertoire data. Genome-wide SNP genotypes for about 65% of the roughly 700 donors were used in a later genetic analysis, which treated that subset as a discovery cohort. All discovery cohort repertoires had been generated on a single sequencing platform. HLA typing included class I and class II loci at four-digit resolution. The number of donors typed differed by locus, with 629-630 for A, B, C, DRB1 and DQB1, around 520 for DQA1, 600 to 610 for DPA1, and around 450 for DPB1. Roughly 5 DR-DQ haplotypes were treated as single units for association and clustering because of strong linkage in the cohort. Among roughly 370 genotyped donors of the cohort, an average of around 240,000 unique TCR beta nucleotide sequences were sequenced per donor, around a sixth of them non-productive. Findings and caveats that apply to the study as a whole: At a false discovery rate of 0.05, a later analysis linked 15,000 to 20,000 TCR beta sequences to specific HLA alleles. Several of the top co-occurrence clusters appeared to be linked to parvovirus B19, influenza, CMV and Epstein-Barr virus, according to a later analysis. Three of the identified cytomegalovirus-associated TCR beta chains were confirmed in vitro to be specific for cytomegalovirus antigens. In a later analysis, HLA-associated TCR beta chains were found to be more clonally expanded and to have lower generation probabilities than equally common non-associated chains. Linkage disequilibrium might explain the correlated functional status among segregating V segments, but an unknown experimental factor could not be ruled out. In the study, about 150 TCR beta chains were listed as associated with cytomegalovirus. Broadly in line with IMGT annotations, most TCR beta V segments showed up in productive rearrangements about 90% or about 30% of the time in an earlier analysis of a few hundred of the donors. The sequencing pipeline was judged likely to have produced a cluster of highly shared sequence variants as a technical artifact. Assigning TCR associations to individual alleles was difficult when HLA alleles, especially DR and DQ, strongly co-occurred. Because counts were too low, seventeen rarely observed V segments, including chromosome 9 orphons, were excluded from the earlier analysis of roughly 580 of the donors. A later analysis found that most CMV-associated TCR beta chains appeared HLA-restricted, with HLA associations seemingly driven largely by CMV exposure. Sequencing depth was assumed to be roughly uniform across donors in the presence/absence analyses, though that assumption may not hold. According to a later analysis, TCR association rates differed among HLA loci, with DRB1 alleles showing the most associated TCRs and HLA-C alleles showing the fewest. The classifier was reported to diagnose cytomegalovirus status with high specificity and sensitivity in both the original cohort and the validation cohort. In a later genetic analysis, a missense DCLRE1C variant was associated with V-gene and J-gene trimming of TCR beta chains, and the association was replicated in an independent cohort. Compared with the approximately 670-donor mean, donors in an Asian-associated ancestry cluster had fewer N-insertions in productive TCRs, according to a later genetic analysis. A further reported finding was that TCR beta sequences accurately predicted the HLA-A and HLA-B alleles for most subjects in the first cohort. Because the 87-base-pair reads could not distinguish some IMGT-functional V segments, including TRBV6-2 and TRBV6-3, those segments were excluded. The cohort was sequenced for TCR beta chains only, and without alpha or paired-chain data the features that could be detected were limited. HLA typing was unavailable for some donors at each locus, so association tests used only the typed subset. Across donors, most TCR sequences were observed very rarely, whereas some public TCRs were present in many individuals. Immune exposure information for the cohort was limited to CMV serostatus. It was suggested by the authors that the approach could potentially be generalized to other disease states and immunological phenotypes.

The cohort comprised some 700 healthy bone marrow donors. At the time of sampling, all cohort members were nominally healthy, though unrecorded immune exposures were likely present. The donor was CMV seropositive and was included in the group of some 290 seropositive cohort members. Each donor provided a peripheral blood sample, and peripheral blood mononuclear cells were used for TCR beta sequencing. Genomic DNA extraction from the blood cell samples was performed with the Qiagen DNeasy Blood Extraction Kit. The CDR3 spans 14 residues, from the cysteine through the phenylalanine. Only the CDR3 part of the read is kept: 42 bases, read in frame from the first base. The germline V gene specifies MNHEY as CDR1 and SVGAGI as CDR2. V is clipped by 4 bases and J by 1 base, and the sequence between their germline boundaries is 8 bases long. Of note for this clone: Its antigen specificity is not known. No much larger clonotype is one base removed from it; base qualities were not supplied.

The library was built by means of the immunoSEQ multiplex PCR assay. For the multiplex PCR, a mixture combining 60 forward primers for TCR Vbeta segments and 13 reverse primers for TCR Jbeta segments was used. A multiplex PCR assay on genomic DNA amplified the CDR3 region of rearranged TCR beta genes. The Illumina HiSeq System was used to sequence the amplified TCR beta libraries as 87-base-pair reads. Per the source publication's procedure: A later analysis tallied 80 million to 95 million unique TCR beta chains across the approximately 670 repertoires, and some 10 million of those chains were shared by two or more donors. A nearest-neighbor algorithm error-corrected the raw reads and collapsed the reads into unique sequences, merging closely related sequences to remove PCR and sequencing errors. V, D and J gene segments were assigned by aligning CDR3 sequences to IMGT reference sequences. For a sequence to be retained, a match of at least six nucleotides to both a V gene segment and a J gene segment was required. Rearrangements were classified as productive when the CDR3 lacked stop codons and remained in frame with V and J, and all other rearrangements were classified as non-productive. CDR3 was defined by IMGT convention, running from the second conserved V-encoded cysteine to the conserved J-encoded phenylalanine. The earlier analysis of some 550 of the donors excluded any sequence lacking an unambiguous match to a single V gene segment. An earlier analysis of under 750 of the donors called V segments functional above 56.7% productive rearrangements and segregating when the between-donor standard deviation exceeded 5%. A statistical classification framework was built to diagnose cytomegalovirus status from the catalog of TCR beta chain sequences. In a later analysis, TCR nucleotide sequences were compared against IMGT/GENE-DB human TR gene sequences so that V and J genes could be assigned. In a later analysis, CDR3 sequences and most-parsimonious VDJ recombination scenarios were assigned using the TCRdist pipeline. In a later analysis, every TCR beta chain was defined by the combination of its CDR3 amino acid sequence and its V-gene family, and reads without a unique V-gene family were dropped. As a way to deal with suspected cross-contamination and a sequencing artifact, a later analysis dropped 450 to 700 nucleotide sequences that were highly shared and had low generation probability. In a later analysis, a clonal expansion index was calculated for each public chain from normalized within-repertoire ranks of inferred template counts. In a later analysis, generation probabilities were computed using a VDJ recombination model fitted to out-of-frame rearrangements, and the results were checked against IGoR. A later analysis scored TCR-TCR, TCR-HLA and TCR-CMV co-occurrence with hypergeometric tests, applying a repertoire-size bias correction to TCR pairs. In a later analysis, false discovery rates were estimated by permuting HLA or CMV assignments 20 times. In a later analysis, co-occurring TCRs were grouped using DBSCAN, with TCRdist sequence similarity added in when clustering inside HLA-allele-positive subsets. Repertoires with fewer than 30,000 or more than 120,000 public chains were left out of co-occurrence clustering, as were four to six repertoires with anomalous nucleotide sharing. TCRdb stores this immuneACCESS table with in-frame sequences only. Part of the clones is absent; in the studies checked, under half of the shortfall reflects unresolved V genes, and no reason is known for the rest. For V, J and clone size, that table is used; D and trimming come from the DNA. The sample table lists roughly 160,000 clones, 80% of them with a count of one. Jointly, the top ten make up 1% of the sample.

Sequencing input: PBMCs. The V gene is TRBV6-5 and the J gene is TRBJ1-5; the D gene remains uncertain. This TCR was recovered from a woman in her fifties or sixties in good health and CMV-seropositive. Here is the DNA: TGTGCCAGCAGTTCCGCCAGGAGCAATCAGCCCCAGCATTTT. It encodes CASSSARSNQPQHF.